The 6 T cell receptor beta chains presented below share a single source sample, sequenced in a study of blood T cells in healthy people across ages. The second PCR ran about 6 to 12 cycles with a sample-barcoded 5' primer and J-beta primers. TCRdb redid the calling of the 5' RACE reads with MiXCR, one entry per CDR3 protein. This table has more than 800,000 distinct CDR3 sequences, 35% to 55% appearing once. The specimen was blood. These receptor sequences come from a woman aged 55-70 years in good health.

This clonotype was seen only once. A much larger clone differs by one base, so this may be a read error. The CDR3 protein is CASNISYNEQFF. DNA for the CDR3: TGTGCCAGCAACATTTCATACAATGAGCAGTTCTTC. The chain has TRBV5-5 and TRBJ2-1; D is uncertain. The germline V gene encodes CDR1 SGHKS and CDR2 YYEKEE (reference sequence). V dropped 6 bases and J dropped 4 bases, with 8 bases sitting between them. The CDR3 consists of 12 residues. The full variable domain, rest sourced from reference TRBV5-5 and TRBJ2-1, is DAGVTQSPTHLIKTRGQQVTLRCSPISGHKSVSWYQQVLGQGPQFIFQYYEKEERGRGNFPDRFSARQFPNYSSELNVNALLLGDSALYLCASNISYNEQFFGPGTRLTVL.

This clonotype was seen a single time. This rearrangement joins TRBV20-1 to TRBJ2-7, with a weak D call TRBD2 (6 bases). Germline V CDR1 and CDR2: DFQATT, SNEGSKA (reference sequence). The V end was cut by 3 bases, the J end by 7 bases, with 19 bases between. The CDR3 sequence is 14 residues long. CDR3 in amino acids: CSASNLAEYNEQYF. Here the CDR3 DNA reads TGCAGTGCTAGTAACTTAGCGGAATACAATGAGCAGTACTTC.

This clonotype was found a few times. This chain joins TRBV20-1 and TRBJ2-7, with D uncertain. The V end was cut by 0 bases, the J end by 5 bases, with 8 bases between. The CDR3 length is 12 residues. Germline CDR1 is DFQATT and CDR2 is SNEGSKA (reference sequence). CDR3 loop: CSARDDGHEQYF. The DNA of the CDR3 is TGCAGTGCTAGAGATGATGGCCACGAGCAGTACTTC.

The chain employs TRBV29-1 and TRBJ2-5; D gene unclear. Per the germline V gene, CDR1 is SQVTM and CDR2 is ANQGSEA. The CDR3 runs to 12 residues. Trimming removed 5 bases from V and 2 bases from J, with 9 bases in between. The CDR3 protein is CSVLWVQETQYF. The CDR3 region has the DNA TGCAGCGTTCTGTGGGTTCAAGAGACCCAGTACTTC.

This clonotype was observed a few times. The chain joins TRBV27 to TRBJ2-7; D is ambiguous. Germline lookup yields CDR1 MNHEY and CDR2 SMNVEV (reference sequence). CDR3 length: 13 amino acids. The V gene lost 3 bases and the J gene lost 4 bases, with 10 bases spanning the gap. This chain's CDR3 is CASSFLPSYEQYF. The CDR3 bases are TGTGCCAGCAGTTTTCTGCCCTCATACGAGCAGTACTTC.

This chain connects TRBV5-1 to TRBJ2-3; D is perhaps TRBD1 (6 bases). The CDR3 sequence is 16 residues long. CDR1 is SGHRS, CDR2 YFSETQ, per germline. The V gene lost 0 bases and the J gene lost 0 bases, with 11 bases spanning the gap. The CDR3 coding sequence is TGCGCCAGCAGCTTGGCGACTACAGGGAGCACAGATACGCAGTATTTT. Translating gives CASSLATTGSTDTQYF.